This T cell receptor (beta chain) was identified in a study of CD8+CD57+ T cells in acquired aplastic anemia. Profiling that covered TCR beta VDJ and CDR3 relied on genomic DNA as its template. TCRdb fed the reads into MiXCR, producing one record per CDR3 protein. The sample includes fewer than 45,000 distinct CDR3 sequences, more than 65% seen only once; the top ten take 20% to 25%. CDR3 length: 13 amino acids. Trimming stripped 3 bases from V and 2 bases from J, with 7 bases between. This clonotype originated in a human donor in good health, serving as a control. Sequenced material: sorted CD4+, CD8+, or CD8+CD57+ T cells (not recorded which) from PBMCs. The chain has TRBV12-3 or TRBV12-4 and TRBJ1-2; D not resolved. CDR3 nucleotides: TGTGCCAGCAGTTTTGACGGGAACTATGGCTACACCTTC. This encodes CASSFDGNYGYTF.